Listed below are T cell receptor beta chains from one sample, sequenced in a study of T cell responses to AZD1222 COVID-19 vaccine. Measured with immunoSEQ multiplex PCR; TCRdb has only the in-frame clones, and not every one. The top ten clones hold 1.9% of a sample with under 200,000 clones, approximately 91% of them seen once. Sequenced material: peripheral blood, taken on day 0 of AZD1222 vaccination. The receptor source for this set is an adult in good health. CDR3s include the opening cysteine and the closing phenylalanine or tryptophan. A D gene is named only where the DNA matches it firmly. Some rows have no size entry. The others give once, few or many, or a class for an expanded clone.

d_call | j_call | clone_size | v_call | cdr3_nt | cdr3_aa
TRBD1 | TRBJ2-4 | - | TRBV6-5 | TGTGCCAGCAGTTACTCGGCAGGGGGCAAAAACATTCAGTACTTC | CASSYSAGGKNIQYF
- | TRBJ2-4 | - | TRBV30 | TGTGCCTGGACATCTGGTTCCAAAAACATTCAGTACTTC | CAWTSGSKNIQYF
TRBD1 | TRBJ2-7 | few | TRBV29-1 | TGCAGCGTTGCGGGGGACAGGACAGCGAACTCCTACGAGCAGTACTTC | CSVAGDRTANSYEQYF
- | TRBJ2-7 | - | TRBV28 | TGTGCCAGCAGTTTTACCGGGACCCCCTCCTACGAGCAGTACTTC | CASSFTGTPSYEQYF
- | TRBJ1-5 | once | TRBV27 | TGTGCCAGCAGTTTGTCGTCTGGCGGCAATCAGCCCCAGCATTTT | CASSLSSGGNQPQHF
TRBD1 | TRBJ1-1 | medium-sized | TRBV27 | TGTGCCAGCAGCCCCGGGACAGGGGGCGGTGAAGCTTTCTTT | CASSPGTGGGEAFF
- | TRBJ1-2 | - | TRBV7-9 | TGTGCCAGCAGCTTAACGGAATTAAGGGAATCGGGAGGCTACACCTTC | CASSLTELRESGGYTF
- | TRBJ1-1 | - | TRBV18 | TGTGCCAGCTCACCCCGGAGAGGGGAGAACACTGAAGCTTTCTTT | CASSPRRGENTEAFF
- | TRBJ1-5 | - | TRBV27 | TGTGCCAGCAGTTTAAAGGACGGGCAGCCCCAGCATTTT | CASSLKDGQPQHF
TRBD1 | TRBJ1-2 | - | TRBV18 | TGTGCCAGCTCACTATCCGGGACAGAGCCTTCCGGCTACACCTTC | CASSLSGTEPSGYTF
- | TRBJ2-2 | once | TRBV2 | TGTGCCAGCAGTGAAGCTAGGGCCGGGGAGCTGTTTTTT | CASSEARAGELFF
- | TRBJ2-3 | - | TRBV21-1 | TGTGCCAGCAGCAAAGAGGGTACGCAGTATTTT | CASSKEGTQYF
TRBD1 | TRBJ1-1 | - | TRBV15 | TGTGCCACCAGCCCTATGCGACAGGGAAGTGAAGCTTTCTTT | CATSPMRQGSEAFF
- | TRBJ1-5 | - | TRBV28 | TGTGCCAGCAGTTTTTCACCCCAGCCCCAGCATTTT | CASSFSPQPQHF
TRBD1 | TRBJ2-2 | - | TRBV30 | TGTGCCTGGAGAAACCAGGGGGCCGGGGAGCTGTTTTTT | CAWRNQGAGELFF
TRBD2 | TRBJ2-1 | - | TRBV11-2 | TGTGCCAGCAGCTTAGTTCGGGGGGGCAATGAGCAGTTCTTC | CASSLVRGGNEQFF
- | TRBJ1-5 | - | TRBV12-3/TRBV12-4 | TGTGCCAGCAGTTTAAGGGCAGATCAGCCCCAGCATTTT | CASSLRADQPQHF
- | TRBJ1-5 | - | TRBV28 | TGTGCCAGCAGCTCGGACGGTCAGCCCCAGCATTTT | CASSSDGQPQHF
TRBD1 | TRBJ1-2 | - | TRBV28 | TGTGCCAGCCAGGGGGTTAGCTATGGCTACACCTTC | CASQGVSYGYTF
- | TRBJ2-7 | - | TRBV29-1 | TGCAGCGTTGAGAAGACCGGTTTTGGGGAGCAGTACTTC | CSVEKTGFGEQYF
- | TRBJ1-5 | - | TRBV5-5 | TGTGCCAGCAGCTTCTCCGGGGCCGGCAATCAGCCCCAGCATTTT | CASSFSGAGNQPQHF
- | TRBJ1-6 | - | TRBV11-2 | TGTGCCAGCAGCTTAGCAGTCGGAGAGTCACCCCTCCACTTT | CASSLAVGESPLHF
- | TRBJ2-1 | - | TRBV29-1 | TGCAGCGTTGAATTGGGACTCTACAATGAGCAGTTCTTC | CSVELGLYNEQFF
TRBD2 | TRBJ2-3 | - | TRBV6-2/TRBV6-3 | TGTGCCAGCAGTTACGGGCCTAGCGGAAACACAGATACGCAGTATTTT | CASSYGPSGNTDTQYF
- | TRBJ2-7 | - | TRBV5-1 | TGCGCCAGCAGCCGGGCCGGAGGGGACGTCGCCTACGAGCAGTACTTC | CASSRAGGDVAYEQYF
- | TRBJ2-2 | - | TRBV28 | TGTGCCAGCAGTACCCGAGGGTGGGCCAACACCGGGGAGCTGTTTTTT | CASSTRGWANTGELFF
TRBD2 | TRBJ2-3 | - | TRBV7-6 | TGTGCCAGCAGCTTCCGACTAGCGGGGGGGCAAGATACGCAGTATTTT | CASSFRLAGGQDTQYF
- | TRBJ2-7 | - | TRBV7-9 | TGTGCCAGCAGCGGGGGACCGACCTACGAGCAGTACTTC | CASSGGPTYEQYF
TRBD1 | TRBJ1-2 | - | TRBV29-1 | TGCAGCGTTGAAAAGCTTCCGGGACAGGGTCTGATGTCGAGCTATGGCTACACCTTC | CSVEKLPGQGLMSSYGYTF
TRBD2 | TRBJ2-3 | once | TRBV28 | TGTGCCAGCAGTTTTCGGCTAGCGGGGGTGTCTAGCACAGATACGCAGTATTTT | CASSFRLAGVSSTDTQYF
- | TRBJ1-3 | few | TRBV3-1/TRBV3-2 | TGTGCCAGCAGCCAAGATTCGGTTGTGGGAAACACCATATATTTT | CASSQDSVVGNTIYF
- | TRBJ1-1 | - | TRBV19 | TGTGCCAGTAGTATATTGTCCGGTCTGGGGTACACTGAAGCTTTCTTT | CASSILSGLGYTEAFF
- | TRBJ2-7 | - | TRBV7-6 | TGTGCCAGCAGCTTAGCGGCGGGCTCCTACGAGCAGTACTTC | CASSLAAGSYEQYF
- | TRBJ2-7 | - | TRBV21-1 | TGTGCCAGCAGCAAAATACTTCGAAGACAGGGTCATGCCCACGAGCAGTACTTC | CASSKILRRQGHAHEQYF
- | TRBJ2-5 | once | TRBV30 | TGTGCCTGGCGGACATTCCAAGAGACCCAGTACTTC | CAWRTFQETQYF
- | TRBJ1-5 | - | TRBV6-2/TRBV6-3 | TGTGCCAGCAGTTTGGAGTCGGGGAGGACTCAGCCCCAGCATTTT | CASSLESGRTQPQHF